The 11 T cell receptor beta chains below come from one sample, sequenced in a study of neurological immune-mediated disorders. One entry per CDR3 protein results from TCRdb running MiXCR on the 5' RACE reads. The repertoire has about 58,000 distinct CDR3 sequences, around 4% of them found once; the top ten carry around 1.5%. Input material: PBMCs. These receptors all stem from a young man with multiple sclerosis.

The table lists this clonotype with many counts. The gene calls are TRBV28 and TRBJ2-3; TRBD2 aligns across 12 bases. Trimming at V came to 3 bases and at J to 0 bases, leaving 1 base not matched to a gene. Per germline, CDR1 MDHEN and CDR2 SYDVKM. The CDR3 runs to 16 residues. CDR3 DNA: TGTGCCAGCAGTTTGACTAGCGGGGGTAGCACAGATACGCAGTATTTT. As protein: CASSLTSGGSTDTQYF.

This clonotype has ten or more counts. J is TRBJ2-2 and V is TRBV5-1, with 9 bases fitting TRBD2. This CDR3 contains 17 residues. Germline-derived CDR1 and CDR2 are SGHRS and YFSETQ. With V trimmed by 4 bases and J by 6 bases, 13 bases remained unmatched. CDR3 sequence: CASSPFTTSGGPGELFF. The DNA for the CDR3 is TGCGCCAGCAGCCCGTTCACCACCAGCGGGGGGCCCGGGGAGCTGTTTTTT.

Many counts were recorded for this clonotype. This chain connects TRBV24-1 to TRBJ1-3; D remains unclear. Trimming removed 4 bases from V and 0 bases from J, with 3 bases in between. The CDR3 contains 13 residues. Germline V lookup: CDR1 KGHDR, CDR2 SFDVKD. For the CDR3, the DNA is TGTGCCACCAGTGACAGCTCTGGAAACACCATATATTTT. Protein sequence: CATSDSSGNTIYF.

This clonotype has a count of ten or more. The chain recombines TRBV15 with TRBJ2-1, with 9 bases aligning to TRBD2. Losses at the gene ends were 4 bases for V and 8 bases for J; bases not matched to a gene: 9. This CDR3 spans 15 amino acids. Germline lookup yields CDR1 LNHNV and CDR2 YYDKDF (reference sequence). In DNA form, the CDR3 reads TGTGCCACCAGCAAACCGGGACTAGCAACCTATGAGCAGTTCTTC. Amino acids: CATSKPGLATYEQFF.

This clonotype was recorded at least ten times. V and J are TRBV5-1 and TRBJ2-7, with D uncertain. In germline, CDR1 is SGHRS, CDR2 YFSETQ. The CDR3 loop spans 14 amino acids. V dropped 1 base and J dropped 2 bases, with 10 bases sitting between them. CDR3 nucleotide sequence: TGCGCCAGCAGCTTGAATGTCAATACCTACGAGCAGTACTTC. Translation: CASSLNVNTYEQYF.

This clonotype was recorded at least ten times. The chain carries TRBV9 and TRBJ2-3; 11 bases align to TRBD2. Germline values: CDR1 SGDLS, CDR2 YYNGEE. The V segment lost 4 bases and the J segment 11 bases; nucleotides outside the gene matches: 15. The CDR3 is 16 amino acids. DNA of the CDR3: TGTGCCAGCAGCCCATCCGGGACTAGCGGATTTGGGGGGCAGTATTTT. It translates to CASSPSGTSGFGGQYF.

Ten or more counts support this clonotype. The V call is TRBV7-6, the J call TRBJ1-6; no clear D gene. This CDR3 has 12 amino acids. Germline CDR1 and CDR2: SGHVS and FNYEAQ. V was clipped by 2 bases and J by 7 bases, with 3 bases between them. The CDR3 here is CASSLQNSPLHF. DNA of the CDR3: TGTGCCAGCAGCTTACAGAATTCACCCCTCCACTTT.

Many counts were recorded for this clonotype. The chain combines TRBV28 with TRBJ2-7, with 7 bases lining up with TRBD1. The trim removed 7 bases at V and 0 bases at J, leaving 12 bases unmatched. CDR1 is MDHEN and CDR2 is SYDVKM in the germline V gene. The CDR3 is 16 amino acids. The CDR3, as DNA: TGTGCCAGCACCGCAGGGGACAGTAAAAGCTCCTACGAGCAGTACTTC. This gives the protein CASTAGDSKSSYEQYF.

This clonotype was picked up many times. The chain recombines TRBV7-3 with TRBJ2-5; 7 nucleotides line up with TRBD1. CDR3 length: 14 amino acids. CDR1 and CDR2 (germline): SGHTA, FQGTGA. V was pared by 4 bases and J by 4 bases, with 6 bases of the junction left unmatched. The DNA for the CDR3 is TGTGCCAGCAGCTCAGGGGGAGCCCCAGAGACCCAGTACTTC. It is translated as CASSSGGAPETQYF.

This clonotype was seen ten or more times. This rearrangement joins TRBV2 to TRBJ2-7, with 7 bases lining up with TRBD1. The ends lost 8 bases at V and 2 bases at J; junction bases unmatched: 6. CDR1 is SNHLY, CDR2 FYNNEI, per germline. This CDR3 is built from 13 residues. The chain's CDR3 is CASVQGVPYEQYF. CDR3 in DNA: TGTGCCAGCGTGCAGGGGGTCCCCTACGAGCAGTACTTC.

With regard to this clonotype: The junction departs from the called germline gene at one end, perhaps through a read error. The chain combines TRBV18 with TRBJ1-5; D unclear. CDR3 length: 14 amino acids. The germline gives CDR1 KGHSH, CDR2 LQKENI. The CDR3 loop is CASSPEISNQPQNF. DNA for the CDR3: TGTGCCAGCTCACCAGAGATTAGCAATCAGCCCCAGAATTTT.